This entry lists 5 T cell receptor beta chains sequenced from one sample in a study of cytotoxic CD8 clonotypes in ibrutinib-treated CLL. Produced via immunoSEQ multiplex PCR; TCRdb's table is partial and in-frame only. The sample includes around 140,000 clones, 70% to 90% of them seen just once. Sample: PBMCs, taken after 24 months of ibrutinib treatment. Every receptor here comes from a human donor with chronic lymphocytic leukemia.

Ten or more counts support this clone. The CDR3 region is CASSVGGTTDTQYF. In nucleotides, the CDR3 is TGTGCCAGCAGCGTTGGCGGAACCACAGATACGCAGTATTTT. This chain uses TRBV9 with TRBJ2-3, with D unresolved. V lost 2 bases to trimming and J lost 2 bases, with 9 bases between them. The CDR3 totals 14 residues. Looked up from germline, CDR1 is SGDLS and CDR2 is YYNGEE.

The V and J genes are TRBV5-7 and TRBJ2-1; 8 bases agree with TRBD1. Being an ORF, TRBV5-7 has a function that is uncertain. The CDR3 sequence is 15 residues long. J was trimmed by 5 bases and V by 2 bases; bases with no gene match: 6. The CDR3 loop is CASSFSDRANNEQFF. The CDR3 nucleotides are TGTGCCAGCAGCTTTTCGGACAGGGCGAACAATGAGCAGTTCTTC.

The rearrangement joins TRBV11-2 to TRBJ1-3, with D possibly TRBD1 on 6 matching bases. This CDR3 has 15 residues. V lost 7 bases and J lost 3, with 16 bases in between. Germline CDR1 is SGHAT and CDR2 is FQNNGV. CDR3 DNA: TGTGCCAGCAATTCAAAAGGGGGTGGTGGAAACACCATATATTTT. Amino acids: CASNSKGGGGNTIYF.

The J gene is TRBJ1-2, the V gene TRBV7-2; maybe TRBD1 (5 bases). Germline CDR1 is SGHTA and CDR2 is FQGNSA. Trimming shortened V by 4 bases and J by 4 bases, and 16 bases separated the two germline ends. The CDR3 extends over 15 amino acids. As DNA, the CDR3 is TGTGCCAGCAGCTCTAACCCGGGACGGGTCTATGGCTACACCTTC. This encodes CASSSNPGRVYGYTF.

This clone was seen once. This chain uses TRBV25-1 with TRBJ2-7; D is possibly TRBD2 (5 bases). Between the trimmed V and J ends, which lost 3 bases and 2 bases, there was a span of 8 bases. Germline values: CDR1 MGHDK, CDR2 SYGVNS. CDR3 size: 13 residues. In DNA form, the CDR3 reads TGTGCCAGCAGTGATGGGAGTACCTACGAGCAGTACTTC. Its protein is CASSDGSTYEQYF.